This entry lists 25 T cell receptor beta chains sequenced from one sample in a study of T cell changes during pregnancy in multiple sclerosis. Here immunoSEQ multiplex PCR was the method, and the copy in TCRdb shows in-frame clones only, minus some. The sample consists of 45,000 to 55,000 clones, around 90% of them appearing once. The sample was peripheral blood, taken in the first trimester of pregnancy. These receptors all stem from a female donor with multiple sclerosis, enrolled in a pregnancy study.

This chain joins TRBV6-4 and TRBJ1-2; 8 bases agree with TRBD1. Germline V gives CDR1 MRHNA, CDR2 SNTAGT. J lost 8 bases, V lost 0 bases, and 14 bases had no gene match. This CDR3 spans 17 amino acids. In DNA form, the CDR3 reads TGTGCCAGCAGTGACTCGGGGGGAACGGGACAGGTGTCGGGCTACACCTTC. Amino acid sequence: CASSDSGGTGQVSGYTF.

Comments on this clone: The junction differs from germline at one of its ends, possibly a read error. Other DNA sequences in this sample translate to the same CDR3. The CDR3 DNA is TGTGCCAGCTCACCACCACAGGCGCCGGACGAGCAGTACTTT. Amino acids: CASSPPQAPDEQYF. The chain uses TRBV18 and TRBJ2-7; tentative D call: TRBD1 (5 bases). The germline CDR1 and CDR2 sequences are KGHSH and LQKENI. This CDR3 is built from 14 residues.

V usage is TRBV7-9 and J usage is TRBJ2-5; maybe TRBD1 (6 bases). V lost 1 base, J lost 1 base, and 22 bases lay in between. Per germline, CDR1 SEHNR and CDR2 FQNEAQ (reference sequence). The CDR3 runs to 19 residues. This CDR3 is CASSLGLTADRKSQETQYF. CDR3 bases: TGTGCCAGCAGCTTAGGACTTACGGCGGACAGAAAAAGCCAAGAGACCCAGTACTTC.

The V and J genes are TRBV7-9 and TRBJ1-1; weak D call: TRBD1 (5 bases). The CDR3 has 11 residues. Trimming removed 6 bases from V and 12 bases from J, with 14 bases in between. CDR1 and CDR2 from the germline V gene are SEHNR and FQNEAQ (reference sequence). The CDR3 DNA reads as TGTGCCAGCAGTCAGGGCCCTGGTACTTTCTTT. It codes for CASSQGPGTFF. The full variable domain, rest sourced from reference TRBV7-9 and TRBJ1-1, is DTGVSQNPRHKITKRGQNVTFRCDPISEHNRLYWYRQTLGQGPEFLTYFQNEAQLEKSRLLSDRFSAERPKGSFSTLEIQRTEQGDSAMYLCASSQGPGTFFGQGTRLTVV.

This clone was seen just once. The V call is TRBV6-1, the J call TRBJ1-2; no clear D gene. The CDR3 contains 12 residues. With 6 bases removed from V and 8 bases from J, the gap between germline ends came to 13 bases. Germline CDR1 reads MNHNS; CDR2 reads SASEGT. In nucleotides, the CDR3 is TGTGCCAGCAGCGTCCCAAGCTCCGGCTACACCTTC. It translates to CASSVPSSGYTF.

The gene calls are TRBV15 and TRBJ1-6, with a tentative D call TRBD1 (6 bases). In germline, CDR1 is LNHNV, CDR2 YYDKDF (reference sequence). The CDR3 sequence is 15 residues long. The V end lost 6 bases, the J end lost 4 bases, and 13 bases lay between the germline ends. CDR3 sequence (DNA): TGTGCCACCAGTCCTTTTCAGGGGTATAATTCACCCCTCCACTTT. This encodes CATSPFQGYNSPLHF.

The sample holds a few counts of this clone. The same CDR3 is also encoded by other DNA sequences in this sample. V and J are TRBV5-1 and TRBJ2-5; D call uncertain. Germline V gene data show CDR1 as SGHRS and CDR2 as YFSETQ. The V end was cut by 7 bases, the J end by 1 base, with 11 bases between. The length of the CDR3 is 13 residues. This chain's CDR3 is CASAALSQETQYF. CDR3 DNA: TGCGCCAGCGCCGCCTTGAGCCAAGAGACCCAGTACTTC.

V and J are TRBV5-4 and TRBJ2-7, with TRBD1 matching over 9 bases. V gave up 3 bases and J gave up 3 bases; unmatched junction bases: 10. The CDR3 has 16 amino acids. In germline, CDR1 is SGHNT, CDR2 YYREEE (reference sequence). CDR3 residues: CASSSDPEGQGYEQYF. The CDR3 DNA is TGTGCCAGCAGCTCGGACCCCGAGGGACAGGGCTACGAGCAGTACTTC.

This rearrangement joins TRBV7-6 to TRBJ2-2; D gene ambiguous. Trimming took 0 bases from V and 6 from J, leaving 5 bases between them. Germline CDR1 is SGHVS and CDR2 is FNYEAQ. This CDR3 spans 13 amino acids. The CDR3 DNA is TGTGCCAGCAGCTTAGCGAGGTCCGGGGAGCTGTTTTTT. It is translated as CASSLARSGELFF.

The rearrangement joins TRBV5-1 to TRBJ2-5; a possible D gene is TRBD2 (6 bases). The CDR3 spans 12 residues. V was clipped by 5 bases and J by 5 bases, with 10 bases between them. CDR1 SGHRS and CDR2 YFSETQ come from the germline V gene. Written as DNA, the CDR3 is TGCGCCAGCAGGGGGGGTCGGGAGACCCAGTACTTC. As protein: CASRGGRETQYF.

The rearrangement links TRBV4-3 to TRBJ1-2; possible D gene TRBD1, 5 bases. V was trimmed by 0 bases and J by 9 bases, leaving 8 bases between them. CDR1 is LGHNA and CDR2 is YSLEER in the germline V gene. CDR3 size: 12 residues. The CDR3 DNA reads TGCGCCAGCAGCCAAGATGGGGGGAGCTACACCTTC. Amino acids: CASSQDGGSYTF.

The chain joins TRBV2 to TRBJ2-1; D might be TRBD1 (6 bases). CDR3 length: 12 residues. Germline-derived CDR1 and CDR2 are SNHLY and FYNNEI. V was trimmed by 9 bases and J by 10 bases, leaving 16 bases between them. As DNA, the CDR3 is TGTGCCAGTACTCGGGACACCCGGGAGCAGTTCTTC. Encoded protein: CASTRDTREQFF. Based on the CDR3 plus reference TRBV2 and TRBJ2-1, the full variable domain is EPEVTQTPSHQVTQMGQEVILRCVPISNHLYFYWYRQILGQKVEFLVSFYNNEISEKSEIFDDQFSVERPDGSNFTLKIRSTKLEDSAMYFCASTRDTREQFFGPGTRLTVL.

The chain is built from TRBV18 and TRBJ2-5, with a possible D match to TRBD1 (5 bases). Trimming stripped 6 bases from V and 3 bases from J, with 20 bases between. This CDR3 comprises 16 residues. Germline V gene sequence: CDR1 KGHSH, CDR2 LQKENI. CDR3 sequence reads: CASSDPPGIKKETQYF. As DNA, the CDR3 is TGTGCCAGCTCCGATCCTCCAGGGATAAAGAAAGAGACCCAGTACTTC.

This chain links TRBV5-1 with TRBJ2-1, with 8 bases fitting TRBD1. With 8 bases clipped from V and 8 bases from J, the junction kept 6 bases outside the gene matches. The CDR3 has 12 residues. Germline V lookup: CDR1 SGHRS, CDR2 YFSETQ. The CDR3 is CASTGGLDEQFF. CDR3 in DNA: TGCGCCAGTACAGGGGGTCTCGATGAGCAGTTCTTC.

The V and J genes are TRBV7-9 and TRBJ2-7, with 9 bases identical to TRBD2. CDR3 length: 16 amino acids. The trim removed 5 bases at V and 5 bases at J, leaving 13 bases unmatched. Germline CDR1 reads SEHNR; CDR2 reads FQNEAQ (reference sequence). The CDR3 sequence is CASSHFKVIAGDEQYF. CDR3 nucleotides: TGTGCCAGCAGCCACTTTAAGGTGATAGCGGGGGACGAGCAGTACTTC.

Only one count was recorded for this clone. This sequence joins TRBV7-8 and TRBJ2-7; 7 nucleotides match TRBD1. In germline, CDR1 is SGHVS, CDR2 FQNEAQ. This CDR3 is built from 13 residues. V shed 9 bases, J shed 0 bases, and the junction held 5 bases outside the gene matches. The CDR3 DNA sequence: TGTGCCAGTATCACAGGGGACTCCTACGAGCAGTACTTC. This translates into CASITGDSYEQYF.

This chain connects TRBV19 to TRBJ1-5; D is unresolved. The CDR3 length is 12 residues. Deletions cut 3 bases from V and 7 bases from J, with 7 bases between. CDR1 is LNHDA, CDR2 SQIVND, per germline (reference sequence). CDR3 DNA sequence: TGTGCCAGTAGTATTGCGAACCAGCCCCAGCATTTT. Its protein is CASSIANQPQHF.

The chain carries TRBV28 and TRBJ1-4, with unresolved D. Looked up from germline, CDR1 is MDHEN and CDR2 is SYDVKM. The CDR3 extends over 11 amino acids. The germline V and J ends were trimmed by 3 bases and 8 bases, with 4 bases remaining between them. The CDR3 DNA sequence: TGTGCCAGCAGTTTCAGGGAAAAACTGTTTTTT. As protein: CASSFREKLFF.

This sequence joins TRBV5-1 and TRBJ1-4; 7 bases are shared with TRBD1. Germline CDR1 SGHRS, CDR2 YFSETQ. The junction had 7 bases not matched to a gene; V was cut back by 2 bases and J by 6 bases. The CDR3 totals 15 residues. CDR3 nucleotides: TGCGCCAGCAGCTTACAGGGGAATGGGCATGAAAAACTGTTTTTT. Its translation is CASSLQGNGHEKLFF.

The genes are TRBV7-2 and TRBJ2-2, with D possibly matching TRBD2 (5 bases). This CDR3 is 14 amino acids long. CDR1 is SGHTA and CDR2 is FQGNSA in the germline V gene. With 3 bases removed from V and 4 bases from J, the gap between germline ends came to 9 bases. CDR3 loop: CASSFTGSTGELFF. The DNA of the CDR3 is TGTGCCAGCAGCTTCACGGGGAGCACCGGGGAGCTGTTTTTT. Combining the CDR3 with reference TRBV7-2 and TRBJ2-2 gives the whole variable domain GAGVSQSPSNKVTEKGKDVELRCDPISGHTALYWYRQSLGQGLEFLIYFQGNSAPDKSGLPSDRFSAERTGGSVSTLTIQRTQQEDSAVYLCASSFTGSTGELFFGEGSRLTVL.

Here the CDR3 DNA reads TGCGCCAGCAGCTTGAGGCGGCAGGGGGCGGACGGCTACACCTTC. Its protein product is CASSLRRQGADGYTF. This chain links TRBV5-1 with TRBJ1-2; TRBD1 matches at 8 bases. This CDR3 is 15 amino acids long. CDR1 SGHRS and CDR2 YFSETQ come from the germline V gene. V lost 1 base and J lost 8; bases outside the gene matches: 10.

The chain combines TRBV9 with TRBJ1-2; TRBD1 matches at 10 bases. Germline CDR1 reads SGDLS; CDR2 reads YYNGEE. The CDR3 is 14 residues long. V shed 4 bases and J 4 bases; nucleotides not matched to a gene: 4. The CDR3 DNA is TGTGCCAGCAGCCTGCGGGACAGGGGCTATGGCTACACCTTC. Amino acids: CASSLRDRGYGYTF.

This rearrangement joins TRBV5-4 to TRBJ1-1, with a tentative D call TRBD1 (6 bases). Germline CDR1 and CDR2: SGHNT and YYREEE (reference sequence). CDR3 size: 15 residues. The germline V and J ends were trimmed by 3 bases and 4 bases, with 16 bases remaining between them. The CDR3 nucleotides read TGTGCCAGCAGCTCGCCCGTACAGGGCGGCACTGAAGCTTTCTTT. Amino acid sequence: CASSSPVQGGTEAFF. Together with reference TRBV5-4 and TRBJ1-1, the CDR3 gives the full variable domain: ETGVTQSPTHLIKTRGQQVTLRCSSQSGHNTVSWYQQALGQGPQFIFQYYREEENGRGNFPPRFSGLQFPNYSSELNVNALELDDSALYLCASSSPVQGGTEAFFGQGTRLTVV.

V is TRBV7-2 and J is TRBJ1-5; possibly TRBD1 for D (5 bases). Germline V gene sequence: CDR1 SGHTA, CDR2 FQGNSA. The germline V and J ends were trimmed by 5 bases and 0 bases, with 8 bases remaining between them. The CDR3 covers 14 residues. As DNA, the CDR3 is TGTGCCAGCAGCCCAGGGTATAGCAATCAGCCCCAGCATTTT. It specifies CASSPGYSNQPQHF.

This clone was seen just once. The chain employs TRBV28 and TRBJ1-2, with D tentatively TRBD1 (5 bases). The V end was cut by 5 bases, the J end by 2 bases, with 15 bases between. CDR1 is MDHEN, CDR2 SYDVKM, per germline. This CDR3 region has 15 residues. The CDR3 here is CASSPWGRGNYGYTF. CDR3 bases: TGTGCCAGCAGTCCCTGGGGACGGGGGAACTATGGCTACACCTTC.